This T cell receptor beta chain is from a study of blood T cell repertoires in COVID-19. The CDR3 totals 16 residues. The germline V gene has CDR1 LGHDT and CDR2 YNNKEL (reference sequence). V lost 4 bases and J lost 1, with 17 bases in between. Data came from immunoSEQ multiplex PCR; TCRdb stores just in-frame clones and leaves some out. The sample has around 150,000 clones; 92% are singletons. Material: peripheral blood. The sequence came from a young man with COVID-19, enrolled during active disease. The rearrangement uses TRBV3-1 (or the pseudogene TRBV3-2) and TRBJ2-7; a possible D gene is TRBD2 (6 bases). CDR3 in amino acids: CASSRHRGGISYEQYF. Written as DNA, the CDR3 is TGTGCCAGCAGCCGCCACCGTGGGGGGATATCCTACGAGCAGTACTTC.